Presented here are 5 T cell receptor beta chains from one specimen sequenced in a study of cytomegalovirus exposure and HLA in healthy donors. With 60 Vbeta and 13 Jbeta primers, the PCR was carried out. TCRdb keeps only in-frame clones here, not all; method: immunoSEQ multiplex PCR. The data contain 150,000 to 200,000 clones, approximately 80% of them singletons. The sequencing sample was made of PBMCs. The receptors stem from a girl between 10 and 17 years old in good health and CMV-seropositive.

V usage is TRBV19 and J usage is TRBJ2-7; 7 bases align to TRBD1. V lost 9 bases to trimming and J lost 0 bases; unmatched junction nucleotides: 8. The CDR3 length is 14 residues. Germline CDR1 and CDR2: LNHDA and SQIVND (reference sequence). The CDR3 here is CASAGGTDSYEQYF. DNA for the CDR3: TGTGCCAGCGCGGGTGGGACAGACTCCTACGAGCAGTACTTC.

The rearrangement links TRBV7-6 to TRBJ2-7; 8 nucleotides match TRBD2. The CDR3 is 16 residues long. Germline CDR1 reads SGHVS; CDR2 reads FNYEAQ. Trimming removed 4 bases from V and 2 bases from J; junction bases left unmatched: 10. Written as DNA, the CDR3 is TGTGCCAGCAGCTCACCGGGAGGGGGGGGAACCTACGAGCAGTACTTC. Amino acid sequence: CASSSPGGGGTYEQYF.

This clone was detected only once. V and J are TRBV5-1 and TRBJ2-7; TRBD2 matches at 9 bases. Germline V gene data show CDR1 as SGHRS and CDR2 as YFSETQ. The CDR3 is 15 residues long. The trim removed 3 bases at V and 6 bases at J, leaving 10 bases unmatched. DNA of the CDR3: TGCGCCAGCAGCTCCTCCTTAGCGGGAGCTGGCGAGCAGTACTTC. This encodes CASSSSLAGAGEQYF. The full variable domain, its missing parts supplied by reference TRBV5-1 and TRBJ2-7, is KAGVTQTPRYLIKTRGQQVTLSCSPISGHRSVSWYQQTPGQGLQFLFEYFSETQRNKGNFPGRFSGRQFSNSRSEMNVSTLELGDSALYLCASSSSLAGAGEQYFGPGTRLTVT.

V usage is TRBV6-6 and J usage is TRBJ2-1, with D perhaps matching TRBD2 (5 bases). Germline CDR1 MNHNY, CDR2 SVGAGI (reference sequence). V gave up 6 bases and J gave up 5 bases, with 11 bases separating them. The CDR3 consists of 13 residues. CDR3 sequence (DNA): TGTGCCAGCAGATTAGCGTATCACAATGAGCAGTTCTTC. This codes for CASRLAYHNEQFF.

The chain carries TRBV12-5 and TRBJ2-3, with 7 bases identical to TRBD1. V shed 4 bases and J 5 bases; nucleotides not matched to a gene: 15. The CDR3 runs 17 residues. Germline V gene data show CDR1 as LGHNT and CDR2 as FRNRAP. CDR3 nucleotide sequence: TGTGCTAGTGGTTCAAGGGCAGGGGGTTTCGGTGGAGATACGCAGTATTTT. Translated: CASGSRAGGFGGDTQYF.